These T cell receptor beta chains were read from a single sample in a study of T cell responses to AZD1222 COVID-19 vaccine. This table comes from immunoSEQ multiplex PCR, and its TCRdb copy is limited to in-frame clones, with some not included. Found here are 60,000 to 70,000 clones, 65% to 90% of them singletons; the top ten hold around 5%. The sample consisted of peripheral blood, taken on day 0 of AZD1222 vaccination. The receptors originated from an adult in good health. Each CDR3 is given with its conserved first and last residue. The D gene is left open where the match is weak. Size tells how often a clone was seen (once, few, many) or the class of an expanded clone, and some rows leave it out.

J | size | V | D | CDR3 | DNA
TRBJ1-5 | - | TRBV7-3 | TRBD1 | CASSSTGGPNQPQHF | TGTGCCAGCAGCTCTACAGGGGGACCGAATCAGCCCCAGCATTTT
TRBJ1-1 | - | TRBV5-4 | - | CASNSYTEAFF | TGTGCCAGCAATTCGTACACTGAAGCTTTCTTT
TRBJ2-7 | - | TRBV20-1 | - | CSASTGRPYEQYF | TGCAGTGCTAGTACGGGACGGCCCTACGAGCAGTACTTC
TRBJ1-2 | - | TRBV6-5 | - | CASSLRGPTYGYTF | TGTGCCAGCAGTTTACGCGGACCCACCTATGGCTACACCTTC
TRBJ2-2 | - | TRBV4-2 | TRBD1 | CASRSGTGGPGELFF | TGTGCCAGCAGATCCGGGACAGGGGGCCCCGGGGAGCTGTTTTTT
TRBJ2-3 | - | TRBV5-1 | TRBD2 | CASSDGTSGGLSTDTQYF | TGCGCCAGCAGCGATGGGACTAGCGGGGGCCTTAGCACAGATACGCAGTATTTT
TRBJ1-1 | once | TRBV2 | - | CASSVLNTEAFF | TGTGCCAGCAGCGTACTGAACACTGAAGCTTTCTTT
TRBJ2-7 | - | TRBV7-9 | - | CASSLSGSTYEQYF | TGTGCCAGCAGCTTATCCGGCAGCACCTACGAGCAGTACTTC
TRBJ1-2 | - | TRBV5-6 | - | CASSAYFGRQIPNYGYTF | TGTGCCAGCAGCGCGTACTTCGGGCGACAGATTCCAAACTATGGCTACACCTTC
TRBJ1-5 | - | TRBV5-6 | - | CASSHTGGGNQPQHF | TGTGCCAGCAGCCACACGGGGGGCGGAAATCAGCCCCAGCATTTT
TRBJ2-7 | - | TRBV29-1 | - | CSVEDPGLSYEQYF | TGCAGCGTTGAAGATCCGGGACTTTCCTACGAGCAGTACTTC
TRBJ1-3 | - | TRBV7-2 | - | CASKPRTGSGNTIYF | TGTGCCAGCAAGCCTCGAACCGGCTCTGGAAACACCATATATTTT
TRBJ1-6 | - | TRBV5-1 | TRBD1 | CASSTDRDSPLHF | TGCGCCAGCAGCACGGACAGGGATTCACCCCTCCACTTT
TRBJ2-2 | - | TRBV24-1 | - | CATGGGGTGELFF | TGTGCCACCGGGGGAGGGGGAACCGGGGAGCTGTTTTTT
TRBJ2-1 | - | TRBV29-1 | - | CSVEVHSSYNEQFF | TGCAGCGTTGAGGTACACTCTTCCTACAATGAGCAGTTCTTC
TRBJ1-2 | - | TRBV6-4 | TRBD1 | CASIQGAHPSYTF | TGTGCCAGCATACAGGGGGCGCACCCATCCTACACCTTC
TRBJ1-2 | - | TRBV24-1 | - | CATSDSYGYTF | TGTGCCACCAGTGATTCCTATGGCTACACCTTC
TRBJ2-1 | - | TRBV3-1/TRBV3-2 | TRBD2 | CASSQGLAGGPFNEQFF | TGTGCCAGCAGCCAAGGTCTAGCGGGGGGGCCGTTCAATGAGCAGTTCTTC
TRBJ2-1 | - | TRBV7-2 | TRBD2 | CASSQSGGPYNEQFF | TGTGCCAGCAGCCAAAGCGGGGGGCCCTACAATGAGCAGTTCTTC
TRBJ2-6 | - | TRBV3-1/TRBV3-2 | - | CASSQRGHYPGANVLTF | TGTGCCAGCAGCCAGAGGGGTCACTACCCTGGGGCCAACGTCCTGACTTTC
TRBJ1-6 | once | TRBV12-3/TRBV12-4 | - | CASSRDGNSPLHF | TGTGCCAGCAGTAGGGACGGCAATTCACCCCTCCACTTT
TRBJ2-3 | - | TRBV5-4 | - | CASSLDRTSTDTQYF | TGTGCCAGCAGCTTGGACAGGACTAGCACAGATACGCAGTATTTT
TRBJ2-3 | - | TRBV5-1 | TRBD2 | CASSIGLAGITDTQYF | TGCGCCAGCAGCATCGGACTAGCGGGGATCACAGATACGCAGTATTTT
TRBJ1-4 | - | TRBV3-1/TRBV3-2 | - | CASSRKGQPNEKLFF | TGTGCCAGCAGCCGCAAGGGGCAGCCTAATGAAAAACTGTTTTTT
TRBJ1-2 | - | TRBV18 | TRBD1 | CASSPGTGNGYTF | TGTGCCAGCTCACCAGGGACAGGGAATGGCTACACCTTC
TRBJ2-2 | - | TRBV9 | - | CASSEPAGTPNTGELFF | TGTGCCAGCAGCGAACCGGCCGGGACACCCAACACCGGGGAGCTGTTTTTT
TRBJ2-5 | - | TRBV5-5 | - | CASSFDRPRETQYF | TGTGCCAGCAGCTTCGACAGGCCGAGGGAGACCCAGTACTTC
TRBJ2-5 | - | TRBV5-1 | - | CASSPLGGGTQYF | TGCGCCAGCAGCCCCCTCGGGGGCGGGACCCAGTACTTC